The TCR beta chain described here comes from a study of blood T cell repertoires in COVID-19. The wider study: Nucleic acid was either cDNA or gDNA, and it came from T cells, B-cell-depleted T cells, or PBMCs.

Sequenced by immunoSEQ multiplex PCR; TCRdb stores in-frame clones only, minus some. The sample has some 57,000 clones, 85% to 90% seen once. The CDR3 has 12 residues. V dropped 3 bases and J dropped 11 bases, with 13 bases sitting between them. Germline assignment: CDR1 MDHEN and CDR2 SYDVKM. V is TRBV28 and J is TRBJ1-1; maybe TRBD1 (5 bases). The sample consisted of peripheral blood. The source of this sequence is a human donor in a cohort sampled during active COVID-19. CDR3 in DNA: TGTGCCAGCAGTTTCGTTCGGGGGATTGCTTTCTTT. Its translation: CASSFVRGIAFF.